The clone carrying this T cell receptor beta chain has a handful of counts. Libraries were prepared by immunoSEQ multiplex PCR; TCRdb keeps only in-frame clonotypes and omits some of them. The table has 150,000 to 200,000 clones, roughly 82% seen once; the top ten hold more than 6%. This specimen comes from a study of blood T cell repertoires in COVID-19. CDR1 MNHEY and CDR2 SVGAGI come from the germline V gene. The CDR3 runs 15 residues. V was clipped by 2 bases and J by 4 bases; unmatched bases: 5. The sequence derives from a woman aged 40 to 50 with COVID-19, enrolled during active disease. The chain has TRBV6-5 and TRBJ1-2, with 9 positions matching TRBD1. Sequences were obtained from peripheral blood. The CDR3 is CASSYTGGGSYGYTF. DNA of the CDR3: TGTGCCAGCAGTTACACAGGGGGCGGCTCCTATGGCTACACCTTC.